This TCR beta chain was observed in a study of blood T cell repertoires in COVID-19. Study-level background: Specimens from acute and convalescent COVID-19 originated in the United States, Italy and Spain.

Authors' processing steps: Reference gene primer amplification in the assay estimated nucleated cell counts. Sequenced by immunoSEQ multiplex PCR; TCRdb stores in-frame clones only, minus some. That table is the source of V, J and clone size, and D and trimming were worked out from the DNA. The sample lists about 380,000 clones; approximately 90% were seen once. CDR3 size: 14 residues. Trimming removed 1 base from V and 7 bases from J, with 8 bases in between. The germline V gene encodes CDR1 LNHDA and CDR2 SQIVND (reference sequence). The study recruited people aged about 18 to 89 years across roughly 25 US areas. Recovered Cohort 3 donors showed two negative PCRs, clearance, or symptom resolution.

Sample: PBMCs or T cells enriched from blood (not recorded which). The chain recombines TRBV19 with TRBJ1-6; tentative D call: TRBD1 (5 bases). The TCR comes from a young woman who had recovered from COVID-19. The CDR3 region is CASSIAQGNSPLHF. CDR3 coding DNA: TGTGCCAGTAGTATAGCCCAGGGAAATTCACCCCTCCACTTT.